The sequence of this T cell receptor (beta chain) was determined in a study of identical twins. Study findings and constraints: Abundant cord blood beta clonotypes carried fewer insertions; memory repertoires showed none.

The germline V gene encodes CDR1 MNHNS and CDR2 SASEGT. The CDR3 extends over 14 amino acids. V shed 6 bases, J shed 0 bases, and the junction held 3 bases outside the gene matches. TCRdb passed the 5' RACE reads through MiXCR, listing each CDR3 protein once. The data show fewer than 500,000 distinct CDR3 sequences, roughly 13% seen once. This clonotype was observed a few times. Its specificity is unknown. In addition, the sample was reused for a study of yellow fever vaccine responses in identical twins.

The rearrangement uses TRBV6-1 and TRBJ2-3; 7 positions agree with TRBD2. Material: CD4+ T cells sorted from blood. This clonotype was sampled from a woman in her late teens or twenties in good health. CDR3 amino acids: CASRSSGSTDTQYF. The CDR3 region has the DNA TGTGCCAGCAGATCTAGCGGAAGCACAGATACGCAGTATTTT.